This TCR beta chain was sequenced in a study of Ad26.COV2.S vaccination and SARS-CoV-2 variants (dated by TCRdb to about 2021). Study-level background: Vaccine-arm donors were drawn from COV1001, a multicentre, randomized, double-blind, placebo-controlled phase I-IIa trial of Ad26.COV2.S in healthy adults. Ad26.COV2.S was given intramuscularly at 5x10^10 or 1x10^11 viral particles, as a single shot or as two shots 56 days apart. Trial participants were randomized into five groups of five: low-dose or high-dose Ad26.COV2.S given once or twice, or placebo on both occasions. A total of roughly 32 samples were included in the TCR-sequenced set, comprising roughly 19 Ad26.COV2.S vaccine recipients, 5 placebo recipients and 8 SARS-CoV-2 convalescent individuals. TCRbeta repertoire sequencing served as the tool for gauging how specific and how broad the SARS-CoV-2-reactive T cell receptors were following Ad26.COV2.S vaccination. Investigators remained blinded to trial group allocation during experiments and outcome assessment.

The CDR1 and CDR2 encoded by the germline V gene (reference sequence) are LNHDA and SQIVND. V and J lose 4 bases and 1 base, and a span of 11 bases separates them. The CDR3 numbers 15 residues from cysteine through phenylalanine. CDR3 DNA only is kept here, 45 bases in frame from base 1. Read against the paper, the sample's treatment or condition label means: 15 to 20 received Ad26.COV2.S at low or high dose, single or two shots; about five received placebo; per-sample allocation not given. Repertoires of vaccine and placebo recipients were sequenced from samples collected on day 63 after the first injection. Between 29 July and 7 August 2020, Cohort 1b enrolled around 25 adults aged 18-55 years at one site in Boston, USA. As a vaccine, Ad26.COV2.S was a replication-incompetent adenovirus type 26 vector that expressed a prefusion-stabilized SARS-CoV-2 spike protein derived from the original Wuhan strain.

Here is what the overall study found, with its caveats: The authors noted that total T cell responses may have been underestimated by the TCR breadth and depth analyses. Spike-specific TCR breadth was higher in Ad26.COV2.S recipients than in placebo recipients (P = 0.0014). Vaccine and placebo recipients had similar non-spike TCR breadth, a finding consistent with the vaccine containing only spike. Substantial breadth of spike-specific CD8+ and CD4+ T cell responses was reported after vaccination. The study lacked the statistical power to compare responses across vaccine doses or regimens.

This clone has just a few counts. What antigen it recognizes has not been identified. Nothing much larger sits one base from this clone, and base qualities are not available. The immunoSEQ Assay was the method used to sequence TCRbeta CDR3 regions. After extraction, genomic DNA underwent amplification by bias-controlled multiplex PCR, followed by high-throughput sequencing. Turning to the authors' computational methods: Collapsing and filtering of sequences were performed to quantify the absolute abundance of each unique TCRbeta CDR3 region. T cell fraction was estimated by normalizing TCRbeta template counts to usable DNA, which was measured by amplifying reference genes present in all nucleated cells. Repertoire TCRs were annotated as SARS-CoV-2-specific by exact matching of V gene, CDR3 amino acid sequence and J gene to a known reactive TCR set. The reference SARS-CoV-2 TCR set came from MIRA and was filtered for enrichment in COVID-19-positive ImmuneCODE repertoires, removing public or cross-reactive TCRs. Based on the MIRA antigens, annotated TCRs were further analysed at the level of specific ORF or position within ORF. Depth was the summed frequency of annotated unique rearrangements, while breadth was defined as annotated unique rearrangements over total unique productive rearrangements. TCR breadth was compared between groups using two-sided Wilcoxon rank-sum tests. TCRdb stores this immuneACCESS table with in-frame sequences only. Part of the clones is absent; in the studies checked, under half of the shortfall reflects unresolved V genes, and no reason is known for the rest. V and J calls and clone size follow that table, whereas D and trimming were derived from the DNA. The sample table records 440,000 or so clones; 80% to 90% of these occur just once. The ten largest clones represent 1.7% of the sample.

The material sequenced was peripheral blood, taken in a trial of Ad26.COV2.S vaccine versus placebo. The rearranged chain carries TRBV19 and TRBJ1-5; the D gene lacks a confident call. The sequence came from a person aged 18-65 years who received the Ad26.COV2.S COVID-19 vaccine or a placebo. The sequenced DNA: TGTGCCAGTAGTACGGGGTTCTTAAGCAATCAGCCCCAGCATTTT. This translates into CASSTGFLSNQPQHF.